This is a list of T cell receptor beta chains from one sample in a study of spatial heterogeneity in lung cancer. TCRdb reanalysed the 5' RACE reads using MiXCR and keeps one entry per CDR3 protein. The table includes about 92,000 distinct CDR3 sequences, about 12% detected once. Sequenced material: PBMCs, taken at surgery. The receptors come from a male donor with early-stage non-small cell lung cancer. CDR3s include the opening cysteine and the closing phenylalanine or tryptophan. A D gene is named only where the DNA matches it firmly. Not all rows give a size; the values are once, few, many and, for expanded clones, a class.

>TRBD1|TRBJ2-7|-|TRBV27
TGTGCCAGCAGTCTCGGACAGGCTAGTTACGAGCAGTACTTC
CASSLGQASYEQYF
>TRBD2|TRBJ2-5|few|TRBV5-5
TGTGCCAGCAGCTTGATACTACTAGCGGGAGATGGAGAGACCCAGTACTTC
CASSLILLAGDGETQYF
>-|TRBJ2-3|few|TRBV20-1
TGCAGTGCCGTAGGCGAAAGTGGCCGCACAGATACGCAGTATTTT
CSAVGESGRTDTQYF
>-|TRBJ1-2|-|TRBV10-3
TGTGCCATCAGTGAGGGCTTGGGCTCAGGGTACTATGGCTACACCTTC
CAISEGLGSGYYGYTF
>-|TRBJ2-7|-|TRBV4-3
TGCGCCAGCAGCCAAGATTTTACGGACAGTACCTACGAGCTGTACTTC
CASSQDFTDSTYELYF
>-|TRBJ2-5|few|TRBV5-1
TGCGCCAGCAGCTCTCTTGGGTACCAAGAGACCCAGTACTTC
CASSSLGYQETQYF
>TRBD1|TRBJ2-2|few|TRBV6-6
TGTGCCAGCAGTCCCGGACAGGAAGAGCTGTTTTTT
CASSPGQEELFF
>TRBD1|TRBJ1-2|-|TRBV9
TGTGCCAGCAGCGTAGGGGCCACCGGGACAGGGGCTGGCTACACCTTC
CASSVGATGTGAGYTF
>-|TRBJ1-6|many|TRBV7-9
TGTGCCAGCAGCTTAGGACAGGACTATAATTCACCCCTCCACTTT
CASSLGQDYNSPLHF
>TRBD1|TRBJ1-2|-|TRBV10-2
TGCGCCAGCAGTGAGCCCCGGGACAGGGGGTATGGCTACACCTTC
CASSEPRDRGYGYTF
>-|TRBJ2-1|-|TRBV9
TGTGCCAGCAGCGTGAGACCCGATATTACCTACAATGAGCAGTTCTTC
CASSVRPDITYNEQFF
>-|TRBJ2-1|-|TRBV29-1
TGCAGCGGTACCACCAGCTACAATGAGCAGTTCTTC
CSGTTSYNEQFF
>-|TRBJ2-3|many|TRBV5-1
TGCGCCAGCAGCTTGGTGGACGTCACAGATACGCAGTATTTT
CASSLVDVTDTQYF
>-|TRBJ2-7|few|TRBV20-1
TGCAGTGCCCTCAGAAGCTCCTACGAGCAGTACTTC
CSALRSSYEQYF
>TRBD1|TRBJ2-7|-|TRBV20-1
TGCAGTGCTAGTCCGGGACAGAGCTCCTACGAGCAGTACTTC
CSASPGQSSYEQYF
>TRBD1|TRBJ2-7|-|TRBV9
TGTGCCAGCACGCCGGGGACAGATCCCCTCGAGCAGTACTTC
CASTPGTDPLEQYF
>-|TRBJ1-1|few|TRBV7-3
TGTGCCAGCAGCCCAGACGGCCCACCGTCCACTGAAGCTTTCTTT
CASSPDGPPSTEAFF
>-|TRBJ1-1|few|TRBV5-5
TGTGCCAGCAGCACCGTTACGAACACTGAAGCTTTCTTT
CASSTVTNTEAFF
>TRBD2|TRBJ2-1|-|TRBV7-9
TGTGCCAGCAGCTTAGGCGCCGGGACTAGCTATAGGAATGAGCTGTTCTTC
CASSLGAGTSYRNELFF
>-|TRBJ2-2|-|TRBV6-5
TGTGCCAGCAGGGCAGGGCACACCGGGGAGCTGTTTTTT
CASRAGHTGELFF
>-|TRBJ1-1|many|TRBV29-1
TGCAGCGTTGTGTCCGGGAGCACTGAAGCTTTCTTT
CSVVSGSTEAFF
>-|TRBJ1-2|-|TRBV27
TGTGCCAGCAGTTTCGGGACCAACTATGGCTACACCTTC
CASSFGTNYGYTF
>-|TRBJ1-2|-|TRBV15
TGTGCCACCAGCAGGGATCATGTCGACTACACCTTC
CATSRDHVDYTF
>-|TRBJ1-2|few|TRBV28
TGTGCCAGCAGTCTCCCTCACCCTAACTATGGCTACACCTTC
CASSLPHPNYGYTF
>TRBD2|TRBJ2-5|few|TRBV4-3
TGCGCCAGCAGCCAAGATTCGGGTAGCGGGGGGTCCGAGACCCAGTACTTC
CASSQDSGSGGSETQYF
>TRBD2|TRBJ2-4|-|TRBV14
TGTGCCAACAGCCAAGGACTAGCGGGAGACGGAAACATTCAGTACTTC
CANSQGLAGDGNIQYF
>TRBD1|TRBJ2-3|-|TRBV5-1
TGCGCCAGCGGGACAGGGCCTACAGATACGCAGTATTTT
CASGTGPTDTQYF
>TRBD1|TRBJ1-2|few|TRBV7-2
TGTGCCAGCAGCCAGGGGGACCATGGCTACACCTTC
CASSQGDHGYTF
>-|TRBJ2-2|-|TRBV15
TGTGCCACCAGCAGAAGTCTGGCGAACACCGGGGAGCTGTTTTTT
CATSRSLANTGELFF
>-|TRBJ2-7|-|TRBV12-3/TRBV12-4
TGTGCCAGCAGTTTCCGGGACACGTACGAGCAGTACTTC
CASSFRDTYEQYF
>-|TRBJ1-5|many|TRBV27
TGTGCCAGCGGGACGCCGGACAATCAGCCCCAGCATTTT
CASGTPDNQPQHF
>TRBD2|TRBJ2-1|few|TRBV2
TGTGCCAGTGGACTAGCGGGAGGCTGGAACAATGAGCAGTTCTTC
CASGLAGGWNNEQFF
>TRBD2|TRBJ2-1|-|TRBV27
TGTGCCAGCCAAGCGGGAGGGCCTTTCAATGAGCAGTTCTTC
CASQAGGPFNEQFF
>-|TRBJ2-5|many|TRBV6-2/TRBV6-3
TGTGCCAGCAGTGGAATATTTGCGCGTGAAAGAGAGACCCAGTACTTC
CASSGIFARERETQYF
>-|TRBJ2-3|few|TRBV19
TGTGCCAGTAGTCTCGGACGGCTCCGAAGAGTAACAGATACGCAGTATTTT
CASSLGRLRRVTDTQYF
>TRBD2|TRBJ2-1|-|TRBV6-5
TGTGCCAGCAGCCTCCTAGCGGGGGGCCGCGATGAGCAGTTCTTC
CASSLLAGGRDEQFF
>-|TRBJ2-3|-|TRBV29-1
TGCAGCGTTGAAGGACGGTTCACAGATACGCAGTATTTT
CSVEGRFTDTQYF
>-|TRBJ1-1|-|TRBV6-6
TGTGCCAGCAGTCTTTCCTCGAAAGACCAGGCGGGGTTAGGCGTCGCTTTCTTT
CASSLSSKDQAGLGVAFF
>-|TRBJ1-3|few|TRBV20-1
TGCAGTGCCCGCCTCACAGGAGCCCCTGGAAACACCATATATTTT
CSARLTGAPGNTIYF
>TRBD1|TRBJ2-3|-|TRBV5-1
TGCGCCAGCAGCAACCCGGACAGGTCCCCTTATGGGGATACGCAGTATTTT
CASSNPDRSPYGDTQYF
>-|TRBJ2-5|many|TRBV7-9
TGTGCCAGCAGCATAGGCCAGGGGTTTCGAGAGACCCAGTACTTC
CASSIGQGFRETQYF
>TRBD1|TRBJ2-4|-|TRBV12-3/TRBV12-4
TGTGCCAGCAGTCGACAGGGGAACAACATTCAGTACTTC
CASSRQGNNIQYF
>-|TRBJ2-7|-|TRBV15
TGTGCCACCAGCAGAGATGGGACCCGGGGTGAGGAGCAGTACTTC
CATSRDGTRGEEQYF
>-|TRBJ2-3|few|TRBV7-8
TGTGCCAGCAGCTTAAGAGCTACGCAGTATTTT
CASSLRATQYF
>TRBD2|TRBJ2-3|-|TRBV7-2
TGTGCCAGCAGCTTACTAGCGGGGCCGAGCACAGATACGCAGTATTTT
CASSLLAGPSTDTQYF
>TRBD2|TRBJ2-7|many|TRBV6-2/TRBV6-3
TGTGCCAGCAGCCAGACTAGCGGATCACACTACGAGCAGTACTTC
CASSQTSGSHYEQYF
>TRBD2|TRBJ2-3|few|TRBV9
TGTGCCAGCAGCATCAGAGAAGGACTAGCGCGGGATACGCAGTATTTT
CASSIREGLARDTQYF
>-|TRBJ1-2|many|TRBV3-1
TGTGCCAGCAGCCAAGATCTCACAGACTATGGCTACACCTTC
CASSQDLTDYGYTF
>-|TRBJ2-7|few|TRBV28
TGTGCCAGCACCTATCCCCCGGATTCCTACGAGCAGTACTTC
CASTYPPDSYEQYF
>TRBD1|TRBJ2-2|-|TRBV7-3
TGTGCCAGCAGCTTACAGAACAGGGGGCCACAGACCGGGGAGCTGTTTTTT
CASSLQNRGPQTGELFF
>-|TRBJ2-3|-|TRBV11-2
TGTGCCAGCAGCCTTCGGACTGTCTGGGGAGATACGCAGTATTTT
CASSLRTVWGDTQYF
>-|TRBJ2-1|-|TRBV7-2
TGTGCCAGCACCTTGACTCCCGGGGAGTCTTCCTACAATGAGCAGTTCTTC
CASTLTPGESSYNEQFF
>-|TRBJ1-2|few|TRBV25-1
TGTGCCAGCAGTCCGCAGGCCGGCTATGGCTACACCTTC
CASSPQAGYGYTF
>-|TRBJ2-7|few|TRBV29-1
TGCAGCGTTGCCAGGGGGGGTTACGAGCAGTACTTC
CSVARGGYEQYF
>-|TRBJ2-7|many|TRBV9
TGTGCCAGCAGCGTAATGGCCGATTCCTCCTACGAGCAGTACTTC
CASSVMADSSYEQYF
>-|TRBJ2-3|-|TRBV20-1
TGCAGTGCTAGTGAGCCGCCTGGGGATACGCAGTATTTT
CSASEPPGDTQYF
>-|TRBJ2-5|-|TRBV29-1
TGCAGCGTTGACTTTAAAGAGACCCAGTACTTC
CSVDFKETQYF
>-|TRBJ1-2|few|TRBV7-3
TGTGCCAGCAGCTTGGGCCCTCTCCTTCCCTATGGCTACACCTTC
CASSLGPLLPYGYTF
>-|TRBJ2-5|-|TRBV7-9
TGTGCCAGCACGGAGGGACAAGAGACCCAGTACTTC
CASTEGQETQYF
>TRBD2|TRBJ2-1|-|TRBV7-2
TGTGCCAGCACTAAAGGACTAGGTCGGGGGAATGAGCAGTTCTTC
CASTKGLGRGNEQFF